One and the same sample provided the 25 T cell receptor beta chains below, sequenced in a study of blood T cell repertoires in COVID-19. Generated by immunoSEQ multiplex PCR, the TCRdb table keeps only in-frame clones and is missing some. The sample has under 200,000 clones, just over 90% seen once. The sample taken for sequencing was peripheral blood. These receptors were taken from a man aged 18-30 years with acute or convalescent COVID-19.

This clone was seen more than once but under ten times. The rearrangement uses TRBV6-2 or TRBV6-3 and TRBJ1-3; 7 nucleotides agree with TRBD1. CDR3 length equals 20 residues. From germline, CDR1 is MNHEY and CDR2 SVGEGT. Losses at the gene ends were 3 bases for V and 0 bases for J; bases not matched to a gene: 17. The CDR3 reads CASSYRNRGLLIPSGNTIYF. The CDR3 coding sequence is TGTGCCAGCAGTTATCGTAACAGGGGTTTGTTAATTCCCTCTGGAAACACCATATATTTT.

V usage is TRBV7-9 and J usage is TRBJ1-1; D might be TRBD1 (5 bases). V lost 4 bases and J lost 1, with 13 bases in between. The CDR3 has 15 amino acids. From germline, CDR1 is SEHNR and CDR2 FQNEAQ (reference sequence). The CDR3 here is CASSSPGQGNTEAFF. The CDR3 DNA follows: TGTGCCAGCAGCTCCCCCGGGCAGGGGAACACTGAAGCTTTCTTT.

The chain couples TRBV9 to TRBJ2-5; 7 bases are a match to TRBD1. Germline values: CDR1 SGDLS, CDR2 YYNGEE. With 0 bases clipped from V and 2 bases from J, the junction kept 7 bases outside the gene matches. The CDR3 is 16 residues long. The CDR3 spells CASSVGSGTAQETQYF. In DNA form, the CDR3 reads TGTGCCAGCAGCGTAGGATCCGGGACAGCTCAAGAGACCCAGTACTTC.

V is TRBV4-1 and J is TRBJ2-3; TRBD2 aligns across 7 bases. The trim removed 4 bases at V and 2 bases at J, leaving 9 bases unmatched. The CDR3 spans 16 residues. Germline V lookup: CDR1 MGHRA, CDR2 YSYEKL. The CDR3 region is CASSRASGHHTDTQYF. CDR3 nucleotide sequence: TGCGCCAGCAGCCGCGCTAGCGGTCATCACACAGATACGCAGTATTTT.

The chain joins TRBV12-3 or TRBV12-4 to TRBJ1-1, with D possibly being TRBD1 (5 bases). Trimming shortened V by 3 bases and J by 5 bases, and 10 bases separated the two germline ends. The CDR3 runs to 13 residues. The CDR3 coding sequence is TGTGCCAGCAGTTTCAGGGAGGGTACTGAAGCTTTCTTT. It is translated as CASSFREGTEAFF.

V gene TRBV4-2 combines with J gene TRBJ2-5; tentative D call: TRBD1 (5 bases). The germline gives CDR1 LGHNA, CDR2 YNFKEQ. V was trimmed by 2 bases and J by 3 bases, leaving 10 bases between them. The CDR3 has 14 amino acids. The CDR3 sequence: CASSQTPQEETQYF. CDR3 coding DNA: TGTGCCAGCAGCCAAACCCCACAGGAAGAGACCCAGTACTTC.

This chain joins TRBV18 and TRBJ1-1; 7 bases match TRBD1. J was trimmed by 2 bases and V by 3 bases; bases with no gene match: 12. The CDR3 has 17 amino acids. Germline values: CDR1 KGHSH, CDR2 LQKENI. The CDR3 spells CASSPSQGSGGNTEAFF. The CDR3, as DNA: TGTGCCAGCTCACCCAGTCAGGGATCAGGGGGTAACACTGAAGCTTTCTTT.

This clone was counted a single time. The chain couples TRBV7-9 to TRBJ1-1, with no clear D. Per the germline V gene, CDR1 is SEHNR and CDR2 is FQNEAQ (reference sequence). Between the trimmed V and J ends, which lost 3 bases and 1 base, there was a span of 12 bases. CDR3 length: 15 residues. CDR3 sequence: CASSFHQLTNTEAFF. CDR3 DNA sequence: TGTGCCAGCAGCTTTCACCAGTTAACGAACACTGAAGCTTTCTTT.

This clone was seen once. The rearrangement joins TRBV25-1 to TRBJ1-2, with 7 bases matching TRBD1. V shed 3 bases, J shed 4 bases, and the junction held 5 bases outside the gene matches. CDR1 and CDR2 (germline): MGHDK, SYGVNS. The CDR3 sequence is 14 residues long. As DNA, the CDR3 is TGTGCCAGCAGTGAGGCAGGGGGGAGCTATGGCTACACCTTC. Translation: CASSEAGGSYGYTF.

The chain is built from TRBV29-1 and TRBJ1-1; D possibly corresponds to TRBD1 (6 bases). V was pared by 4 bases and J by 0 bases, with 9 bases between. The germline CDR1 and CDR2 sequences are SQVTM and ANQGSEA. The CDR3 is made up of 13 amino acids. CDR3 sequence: CSVGGHLNTEAFF. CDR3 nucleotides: TGCAGCGTTGGGGGACACCTGAACACTGAAGCTTTCTTT.

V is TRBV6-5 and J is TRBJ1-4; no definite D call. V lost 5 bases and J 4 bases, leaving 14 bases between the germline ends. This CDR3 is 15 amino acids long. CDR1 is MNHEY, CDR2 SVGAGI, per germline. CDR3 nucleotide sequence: TGTGCCAGCAGTCTCCTTTGGCAGGATAATGAAAAACTGTTTTTT. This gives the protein CASSLLWQDNEKLFF.

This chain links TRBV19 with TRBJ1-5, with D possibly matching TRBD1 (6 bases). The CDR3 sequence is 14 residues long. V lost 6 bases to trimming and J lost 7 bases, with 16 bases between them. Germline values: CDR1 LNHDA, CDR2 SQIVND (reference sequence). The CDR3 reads CASSATGFEQPQHF. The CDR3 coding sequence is TGTGCCAGTAGCGCTACAGGGTTTGAACAGCCCCAGCATTTT.

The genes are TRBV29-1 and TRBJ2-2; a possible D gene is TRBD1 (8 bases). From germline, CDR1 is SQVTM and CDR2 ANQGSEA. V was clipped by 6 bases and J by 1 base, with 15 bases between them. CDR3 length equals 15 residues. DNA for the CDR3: TGCAGCGTAATCACAGGGGGGGTGAACACCGGGGAGCTGTTTTTT. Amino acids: CSVITGGVNTGELFF.

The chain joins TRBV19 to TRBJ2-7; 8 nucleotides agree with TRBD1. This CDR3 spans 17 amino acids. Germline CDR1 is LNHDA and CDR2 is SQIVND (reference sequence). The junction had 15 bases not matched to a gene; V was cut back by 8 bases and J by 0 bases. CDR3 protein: CASRSTSGGPISYEQYF. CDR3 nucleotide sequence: TGTGCCAGTCGGTCCACCTCAGGGGGCCCAATCTCCTACGAGCAGTACTTC.

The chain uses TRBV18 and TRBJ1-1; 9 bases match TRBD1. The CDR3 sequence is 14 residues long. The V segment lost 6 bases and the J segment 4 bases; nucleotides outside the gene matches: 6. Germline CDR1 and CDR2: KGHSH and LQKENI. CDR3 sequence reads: CASSWDRAGTEAFF. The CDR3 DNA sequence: TGTGCCAGCTCTTGGGACAGGGCGGGCACTGAAGCTTTCTTT.

In DNA form, the CDR3 reads TGTGCCAGCAGTGTTGAATCCCGGGGAGGGGAGCTGTTTTTT. Protein sequence: CASSVESRGGELFF. The rearrangement joins TRBV2 to TRBJ2-2; perhaps TRBD2 as D (5 bases). The CDR3 totals 14 residues. Between the trimmed V and J ends, which lost 4 bases and 8 bases, there was a span of 14 bases. Germline V gene lookup returns CDR1 SNHLY and CDR2 FYNNEI.

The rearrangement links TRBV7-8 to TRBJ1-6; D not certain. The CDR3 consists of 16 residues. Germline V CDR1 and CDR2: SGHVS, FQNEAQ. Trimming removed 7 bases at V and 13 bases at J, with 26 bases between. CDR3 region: CASIPHMIGERSPLHF. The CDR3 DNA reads TGTGCCAGCATCCCCCACATGATCGGGGAGAGGTCGCCCCTCCACTTT.

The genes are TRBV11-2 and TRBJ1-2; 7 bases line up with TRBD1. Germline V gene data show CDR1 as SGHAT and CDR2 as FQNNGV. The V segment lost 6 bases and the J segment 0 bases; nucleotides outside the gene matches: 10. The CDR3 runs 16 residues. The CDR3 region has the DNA TGTGCCAGCAGGGCAGCCGGGACAGCTCCTAACTATGGCTACACCTTC. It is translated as CASRAAGTAPNYGYTF.

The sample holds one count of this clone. The CDR3 nucleotides are TGTGCCAGCAGCCAAGATCTGGGACAGGGTTCGGGCGAGCAGTACTTC. It specifies CASSQDLGQGSGEQYF. The V call is TRBV14, the J call TRBJ2-7, with TRBD1 matching over 9 bases. J gave up 6 bases and V 0 bases, and 9 bases lay outside the gene matches. The CDR3 covers 16 residues. Per the germline V gene, CDR1 is SGHDN and CDR2 is FVKESK.

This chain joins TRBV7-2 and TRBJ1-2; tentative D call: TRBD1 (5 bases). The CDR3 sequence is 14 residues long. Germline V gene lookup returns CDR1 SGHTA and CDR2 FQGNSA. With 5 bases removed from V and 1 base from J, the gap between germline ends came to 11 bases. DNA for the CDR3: TGTGCCAGCAGCCCTGTTCAGGGTAACTATGGCTACACCTTC. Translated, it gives CASSPVQGNYGYTF.

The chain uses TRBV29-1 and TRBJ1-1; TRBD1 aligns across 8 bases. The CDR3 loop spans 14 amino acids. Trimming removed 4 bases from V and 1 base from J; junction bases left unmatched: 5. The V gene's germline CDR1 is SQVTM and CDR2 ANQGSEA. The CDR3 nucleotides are TGCAGCGTTGGACAGGGGTTACGGAACACTGAAGCTTTCTTT. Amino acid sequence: CSVGQGLRNTEAFF.

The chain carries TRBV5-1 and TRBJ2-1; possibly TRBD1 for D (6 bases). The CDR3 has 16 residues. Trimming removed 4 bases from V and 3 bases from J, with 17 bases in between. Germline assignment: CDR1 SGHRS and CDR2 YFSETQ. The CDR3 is CASSPASGTLYNEQFF. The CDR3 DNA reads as TGCGCCAGCAGCCCCGCTTCCGGGACACTCTACAATGAGCAGTTCTTC.

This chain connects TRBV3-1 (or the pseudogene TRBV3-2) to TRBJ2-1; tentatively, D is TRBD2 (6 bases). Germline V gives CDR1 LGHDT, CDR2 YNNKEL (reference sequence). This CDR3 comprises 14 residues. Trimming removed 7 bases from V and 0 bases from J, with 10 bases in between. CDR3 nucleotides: TGTGCCAGCACCACGGAGGGCTCCTACAATGAGCAGTTCTTC. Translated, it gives CASTTEGSYNEQFF.

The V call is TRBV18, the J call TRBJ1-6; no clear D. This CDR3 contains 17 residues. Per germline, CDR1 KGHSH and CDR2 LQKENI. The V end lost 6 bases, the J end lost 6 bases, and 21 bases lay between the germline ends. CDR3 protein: CASSPIITRPGNSPLHF. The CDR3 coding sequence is TGTGCCAGCTCTCCAATAATAACCCGACCGGGTAATTCACCCCTCCACTTT. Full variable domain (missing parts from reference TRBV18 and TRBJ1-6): NAGVMQNPRHLVRRRGQEARLRCSPMKGHSHVYWYRQLPEEGLKFMVYLQKENIIDESGMPKERFSAEFPKEGPSILRIQQVVRGDSAAYFCASSPIITRPGNSPLHFGNGTRLTVT.

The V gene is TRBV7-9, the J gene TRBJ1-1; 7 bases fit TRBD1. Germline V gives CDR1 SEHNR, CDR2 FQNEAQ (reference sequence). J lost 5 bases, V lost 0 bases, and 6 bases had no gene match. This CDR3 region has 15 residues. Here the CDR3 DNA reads TGTGCCAGCAGCTTAGCAGCAGGGGGATGGACTGAAGCTTTCTTT. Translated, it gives CASSLAAGGWTEAFF.